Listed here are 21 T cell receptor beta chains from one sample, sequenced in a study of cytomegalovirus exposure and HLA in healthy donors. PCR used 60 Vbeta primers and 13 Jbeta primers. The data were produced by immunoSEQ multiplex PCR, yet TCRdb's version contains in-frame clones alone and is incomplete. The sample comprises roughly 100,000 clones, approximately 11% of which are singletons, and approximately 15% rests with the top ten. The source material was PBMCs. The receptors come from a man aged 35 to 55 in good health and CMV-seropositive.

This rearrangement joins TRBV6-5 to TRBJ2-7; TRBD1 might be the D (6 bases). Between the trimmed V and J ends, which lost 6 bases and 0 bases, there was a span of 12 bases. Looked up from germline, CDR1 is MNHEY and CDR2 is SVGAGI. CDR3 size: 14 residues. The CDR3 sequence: CASSDTQGSYEQYF. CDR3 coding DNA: TGTGCCAGCAGCGACACACAGGGCTCCTACGAGCAGTACTTC.

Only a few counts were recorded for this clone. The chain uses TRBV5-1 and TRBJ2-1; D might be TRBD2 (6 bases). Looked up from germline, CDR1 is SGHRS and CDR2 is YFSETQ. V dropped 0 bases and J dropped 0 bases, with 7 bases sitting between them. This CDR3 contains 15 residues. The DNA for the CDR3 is TGCGCCAGCAGCTTGGACGGGAGCTCCTACAATGAGCAGTTCTTC. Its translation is CASSLDGSSYNEQFF.

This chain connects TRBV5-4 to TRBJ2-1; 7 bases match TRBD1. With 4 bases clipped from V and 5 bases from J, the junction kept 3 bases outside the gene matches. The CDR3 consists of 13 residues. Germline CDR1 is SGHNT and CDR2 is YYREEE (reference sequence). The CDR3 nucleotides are TGTGCCAGCAGCCGGGACAGACACAATGAGCAGTTCTTC. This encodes CASSRDRHNEQFF.

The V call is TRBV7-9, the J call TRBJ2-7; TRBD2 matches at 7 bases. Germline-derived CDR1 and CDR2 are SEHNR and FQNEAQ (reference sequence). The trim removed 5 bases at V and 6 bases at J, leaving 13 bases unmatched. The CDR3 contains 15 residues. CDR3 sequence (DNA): TGTGCCAGCAGCCCCCTGCCGGGAGGAGCCGGCGAGCAGTACTTC. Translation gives CASSPLPGGAGEQYF.

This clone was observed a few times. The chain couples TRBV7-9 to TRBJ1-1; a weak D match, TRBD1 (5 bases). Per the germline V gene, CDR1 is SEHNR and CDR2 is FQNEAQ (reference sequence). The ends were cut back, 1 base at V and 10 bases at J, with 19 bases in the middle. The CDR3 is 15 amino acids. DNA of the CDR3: TGTGCCAGCAGCTTAGTGGGGCGGACGGAGCCTGGAGCTTTCTTT. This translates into CASSLVGRTEPGAFF.

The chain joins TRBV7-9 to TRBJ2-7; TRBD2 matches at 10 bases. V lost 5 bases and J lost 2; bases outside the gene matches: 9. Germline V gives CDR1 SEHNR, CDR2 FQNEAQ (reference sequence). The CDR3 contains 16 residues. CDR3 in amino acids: CASSTFGTSATYEQYF. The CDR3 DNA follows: TGTGCCAGCAGCACCTTTGGGACTAGCGCCACCTACGAGCAGTACTTC.

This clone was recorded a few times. The chain's CDR3 is CASTGRGPAADTQYF. As DNA, the CDR3 is TGTGCCAGCACTGGTCGAGGGCCGGCGGCAGATACGCAGTATTTT. The rearrangement links TRBV25-1 to TRBJ2-3, with a weak D call TRBD2 (5 bases). The germline CDR1 and CDR2 sequences are MGHDK and SYGVNS. The germline V and J ends were trimmed by 7 bases and 4 bases, with 18 bases remaining between them. This CDR3 is 15 amino acids long. The full variable domain, in which reference TRBV25-1 and TRBJ2-3 provide the parts outside the CDR3, is EADIYQTPRYLVIGTGKKITLECSQTMGHDKMYWYQQDPGMELHLIHYSYGVNSTEKGDLSSESTVSRIRTEHFPLTLESARPSHTSQYLCASTGRGPAADTQYFGPGTRLTVL.

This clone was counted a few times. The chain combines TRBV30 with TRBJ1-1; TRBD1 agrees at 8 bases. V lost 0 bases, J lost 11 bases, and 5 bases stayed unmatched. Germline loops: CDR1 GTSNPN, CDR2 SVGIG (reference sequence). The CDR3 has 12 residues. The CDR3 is CAWSVDWTGAFF. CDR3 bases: TGTGCCTGGAGTGTGGACTGGACAGGGGCTTTCTTT.

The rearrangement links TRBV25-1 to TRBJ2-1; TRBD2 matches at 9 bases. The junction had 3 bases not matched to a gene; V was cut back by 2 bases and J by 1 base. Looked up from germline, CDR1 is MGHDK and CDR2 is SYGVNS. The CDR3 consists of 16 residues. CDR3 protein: CASSEVAGGSYNEQFF. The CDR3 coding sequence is TGTGCCAGCAGTGAAGTCGCGGGAGGGTCCTACAATGAGCAGTTCTTC.

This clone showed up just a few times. Written as DNA, the CDR3 is TGTGCCACCAGCAGAGATGTAGACTACATTTTCACAGATACGCAGTATTTT. As protein: CATSRDVDYIFTDTQYF. The chain combines TRBV15 with TRBJ2-3; tentative D call: TRBD2 (5 bases). V lost 0 bases to trimming and J lost 2 bases, with 15 bases between them. CDR1 is LNHNV and CDR2 is YYDKDF in the germline V gene (reference sequence). CDR3 length: 17 residues.

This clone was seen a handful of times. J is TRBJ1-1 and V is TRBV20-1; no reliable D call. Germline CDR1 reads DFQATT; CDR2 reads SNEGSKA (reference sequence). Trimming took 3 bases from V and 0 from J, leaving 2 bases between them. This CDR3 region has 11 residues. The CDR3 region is CSASVNTEAFF. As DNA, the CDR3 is TGCAGTGCTAGCGTGAACACTGAAGCTTTCTTT.

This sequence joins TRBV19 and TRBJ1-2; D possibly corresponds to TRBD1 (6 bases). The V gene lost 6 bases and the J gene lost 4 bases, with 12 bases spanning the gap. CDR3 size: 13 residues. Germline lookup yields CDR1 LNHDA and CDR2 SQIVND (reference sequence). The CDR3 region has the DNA TGTGCCAGTAGATCCCCAGGGGCCTATGGCTACACCTTC. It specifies CASRSPGAYGYTF.

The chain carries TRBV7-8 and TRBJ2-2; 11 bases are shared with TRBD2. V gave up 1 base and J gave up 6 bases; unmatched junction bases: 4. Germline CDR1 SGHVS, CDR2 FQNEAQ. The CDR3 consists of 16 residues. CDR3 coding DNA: TGTGCCAGCAGCTTAGTTAGCGGGAGGGCCCCCGGGGAGCTGTTTTTT. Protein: CASSLVSGRAPGELFF. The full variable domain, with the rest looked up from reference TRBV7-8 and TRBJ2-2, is GAGVSQSPRYKVAKRGQDVALRCDPISGHVSLFWYQQALGQGPEFLTYFQNEAQLDKSGLPSDRFFAERPEGSVSTLKIQRTQQEDSAVYLCASSLVSGRAPGELFFGEGSRLTVL.

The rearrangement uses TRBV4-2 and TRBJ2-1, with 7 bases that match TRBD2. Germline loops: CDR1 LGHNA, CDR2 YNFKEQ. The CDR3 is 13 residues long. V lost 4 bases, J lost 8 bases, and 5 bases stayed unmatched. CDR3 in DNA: TGTGCCAGCAGCCGCGGACTAGAATATGAGCAGTTCTTC. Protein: CASSRGLEYEQFF.

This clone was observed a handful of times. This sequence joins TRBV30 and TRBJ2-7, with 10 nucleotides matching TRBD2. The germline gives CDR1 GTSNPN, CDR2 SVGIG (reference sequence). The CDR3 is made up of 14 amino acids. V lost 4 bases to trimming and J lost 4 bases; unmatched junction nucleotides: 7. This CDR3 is CAWKRAGGPYEQYF. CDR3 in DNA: TGTGCCTGGAAAAGAGCGGGAGGGCCGTACGAGCAGTACTTC.

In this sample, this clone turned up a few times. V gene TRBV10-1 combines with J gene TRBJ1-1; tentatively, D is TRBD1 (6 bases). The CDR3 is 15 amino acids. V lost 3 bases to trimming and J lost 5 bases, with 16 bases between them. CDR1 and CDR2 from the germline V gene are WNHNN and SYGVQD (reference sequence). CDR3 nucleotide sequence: TGCGCCAGCAGTGAAGTTCGGGGGGCGAGGACTGAAGCTTTCTTT. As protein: CASSEVRGARTEAFF.

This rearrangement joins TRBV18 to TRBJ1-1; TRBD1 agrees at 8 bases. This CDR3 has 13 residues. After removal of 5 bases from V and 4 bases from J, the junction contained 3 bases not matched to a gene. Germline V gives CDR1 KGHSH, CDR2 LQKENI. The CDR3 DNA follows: TGTGCCAGCTCAGCCACAGGGGGCACTGAAGCTTTCTTT. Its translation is CASSATGGTEAFF.

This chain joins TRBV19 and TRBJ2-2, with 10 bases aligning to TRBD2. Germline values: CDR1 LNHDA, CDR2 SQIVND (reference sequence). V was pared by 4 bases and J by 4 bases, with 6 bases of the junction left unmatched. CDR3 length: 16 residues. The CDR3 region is CASSSHLAGVTGELFF. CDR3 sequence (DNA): TGTGCCAGTAGTAGCCATCTAGCGGGGGTCACCGGGGAGCTGTTTTTT.

This chain's CDR3 is CASLQGAPYEQYF. The CDR3 coding sequence is TGTGCCAGCCTCCAGGGGGCGCCCTACGAGCAGTACTTC. The chain couples TRBV10-3 to TRBJ2-7; 8 bases map to TRBD1. V shed 10 bases, J shed 2 bases, and the junction held 7 bases outside the gene matches. The CDR3 is made up of 13 amino acids. Looked up from germline, CDR1 is ENHRY and CDR2 is SYGVKD.

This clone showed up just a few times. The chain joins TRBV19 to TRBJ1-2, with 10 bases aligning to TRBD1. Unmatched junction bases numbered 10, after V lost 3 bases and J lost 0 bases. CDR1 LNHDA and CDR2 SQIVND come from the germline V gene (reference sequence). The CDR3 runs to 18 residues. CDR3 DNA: TGTGCCAGTAGTATTCACGGGACAGGGGTACTAACTAACTATGGCTACACCTTC. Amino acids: CASSIHGTGVLTNYGYTF.

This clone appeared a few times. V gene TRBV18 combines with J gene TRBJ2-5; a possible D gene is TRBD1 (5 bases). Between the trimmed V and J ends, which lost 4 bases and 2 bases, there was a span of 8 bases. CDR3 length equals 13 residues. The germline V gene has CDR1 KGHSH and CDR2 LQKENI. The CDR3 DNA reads TGTGCCAGCTCACTTCAGGGACAAGAGACCCAGTACTTC. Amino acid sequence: CASSLQGQETQYF.